This T cell receptor beta chain stems from a study of beta chain features in type 1 diabetes listed by TCRdb under 2018. Background for the entire study: No differences in mean age, gender distribution, total cell number or subset yield were found between patients and healthy donors. Across all samples, around 100 million sorted cells were examined, and cell number per subset correlated strongly with RNA yield. The study compared the TCRB repertoires of sorted circulating CD4+ T cell subsets in recently diagnosed type 1 diabetes patients with those in matched healthy donors. Naive and central memory subsets were obtained from all 30 or so donors, but regulatory and stem cell-like memory subsets were isolated from only 8 patients and roughly 8 healthy donors. Summary of the overall study and its limitations: PCR might favor shorter templates, but patient and control samples were amplified and corrected together, so any skew would affect both groups equally. Sequencing cDNA rather than genomic DNA could over-represent highly expressing activated cells, although activation and CD3 levels did not differ between groups. At VDJ recombination sites, patients with type 1 diabetes made fewer insertions and deleted more nucleotides, a pattern implying thymic rearrangement abnormalities. In all four CD4+ subsets, TCRB CDR3 length was moderately but significantly shorter in type 1 diabetes patients. Naive, central memory and regulatory TCRB repertoires appeared more similar among patients than among healthy donors. Because small numbers of individuals were included in the HLA sub-analyses, any influence of HLA type on TCRB rearrangement was left unresolved.

Worth noting for this clone: The target of this receptor is not known. No quality values exist for individual bases; no much larger clone is one base distant.

All of the isolated RNA was reverse transcribed with the High Capacity cDNA Reverse Transcription Kit, so expressed TCRB transcripts were sequenced. Naive, central memory and regulatory T cell samples underwent deep immunoSEQ sequencing, averaging about 3.57 million total reads per sample. After sorted cells were lysed in RLT buffer, RNA was extracted with DNase-treated RNeasy Micro or Mini kits, with the choice depending on cell number. To prevent cross-contamination, each cell subset was processed individually, whereas patient and healthy donor samples were processed jointly. The immunoSEQ multiplex PCR was used to amplify TCRB sequences from cDNA, yielding 87-bp fragments that span the CDR3 region. Sequencing of the amplicons was done on the Illumina HiSeq platform. On the authors' methods: Synthetic template baselines were used to correct PCR bias computationally, reads within Hamming distance 2 were collapsed together, and singletons that could not be merged were discarded. Reads were aligned against IMGT so that V, D and J genes, CDR3 length and insertions or deletions at six rearrangement sites could be assigned. Within each subset, clonotype counts were normalized to the number of sorted cells before true diversity and Gini coefficients were calculated with the tcR R package. The overlap coefficient, calculated on TCRB nucleotide sequences, was used to measure repertoire sharing. Out-of-frame TCRB sequences from naive cells were analyzed to stand in for the pre-selection repertoire. As stored in TCRdb, this immuneACCESS dataset retains in-frame rearrangements with V and J assigned. A fraction of the clones does not appear; measured against another copy, unresolved V genes explain less than half of the discrepancy, and the remainder lacks a known reason. V, J and clone size reflect that table, while D and trimming were determined from the DNA. The sample table shows around 300,000 clones, and roughly 9.6% are seen once. The leading ten clones occupy 0.015% of the sample.

Each donor gave one peripheral blood draw, averaging roughly 120 mL, which was collected into heparinised tubes. A BD FACSAria II was used to sort naive, central memory, regulatory and stem cell-like memory CD4+ T cells with a panel that included CD45RO, CCR7, CD25, CD127, CD95 and CD27. All sorted populations exceeded 95% purity. Right away, PBMCs were isolated by Lymphoprep density gradient centrifugation and were stained directly, with no culture step. So that batch effects would be minimized, each experiment stained and sorted samples in pairs, pairing one healthy donor with one patient. The junction shows trimming of 4 bases on V and 6 bases on J, plus 18 bases between the germline ends. The germline V gene encodes CDR1 MNHEY and CDR2 SMNVEV (reference sequence). There are 16 amino acids in the CDR3, from cysteine to phenylalanine inclusive. The DNA shown is the 48-base CDR3, in frame from base 1.

The sequenced sample was naive CD4+ T cells from blood. The cell subset or site label, read with the paper, signifies: true naive CD4+ T cells. The chain couples TRBV27 to TRBJ2-2; the D region possibly corresponds to TRBD1 (6 bases align). This TCR derives from a woman younger than 45 in good health. The CDR3 has the sequence CASSYQHRVLAGELFF. The sequenced DNA: TGTGCCAGCAGTTACCAACACAGGGTTTTGGCCGGGGAGCTGTTTTTT.